The subject of this entry is one TCR beta chain. What it binds is not known. These data belong to a study of ipilimumab plus nivolumab after autologous stem cell transplantation. V lost 5 bases, J lost 1 base, and 14 bases lay in between. CDR1 SGHAT and CDR2 FQNNGV come from the germline V gene. The CDR3 runs to 15 residues. Libraries were prepared by immunoSEQ multiplex PCR; TCRdb keeps only in-frame clonotypes and omits some of them. The table includes approximately 40,000 clones, 80% to 95% detected once. Broader study findings: Authors suggest TCR repertoire, Treg phenotype and gut microbiota support further study.

Starting 14 to 28 days after autologous transplant, ipilimumab 1 mg/kg was given. The sequences come from PBMCs, collected in a trial of ipilimumab plus nivolumab as post-transplant consolidation. The sequence came from a male donor with multiple myeloma. The chain is built from TRBV11-2 and TRBJ2-5; perhaps TRBD1 as D (6 bases). CDR3 coding DNA: TGTGCCAGCAGCCAGTCAGGGGTCCCCCAAGAGACCCAGTACTTC. It specifies CASSQSGVPQETQYF.